These 15 T cell receptor beta chains were sequenced from one sample in a study of T cell changes during pregnancy in multiple sclerosis. Using immunoSEQ multiplex PCR, the repertoire was profiled, and TCRdb retains in-frame clones only, with some absent. The sample shows approximately 30,000 clones, 89% of them seen only once. The sample in question was CD8+ T cells from peripheral blood mononuclear cells, obtained in the second trimester of pregnancy. These TCRs come from a female donor with multiple sclerosis, enrolled in a pregnancy study.

This chain joins TRBV6-6 and TRBJ1-3; D remains unclear. The CDR3 length is 11 residues. V lost 8 bases to trimming and J lost 8 bases, with 10 bases between them. Per germline, CDR1 MNHNY and CDR2 SVGAGI (reference sequence). CDR3 sequence reads: CASEEGDTIYF. For the CDR3, the DNA is TGTGCCAGCGAGGAGGGAGACACCATATATTTT.

The chain recombines TRBV1 with TRBJ2-7; the table's D call TRBD2 went unverified against the DNA. TRBV1 is a pseudogene. The CDR3 contains 19 residues. The CDR3 nucleotides are TGCACCAGCAGCCTGTGGAACAAGGGACTAGCGGGAGGTAGTAGGTCGCAGTACTTC. Amino acid sequence: CTSSLWNKGLAGGSRSQYF.

The gene calls are TRBV7-9 and TRBJ2-5; 12 bases are shared with TRBD1. The CDR3 has 15 amino acids. CDR1 SEHNR and CDR2 FQNEAQ come from the germline V gene (reference sequence). Germline trimming cut 4 bases from V and 5 bases from J; bases unmatched to any gene: 5. CDR3 DNA: TGTGCCAGCAGCTATGGGGACAGGGGGCAGGAGACCCAGTACTTC. Translated, it gives CASSYGDRGQETQYF.

This clone was detected only a few times. This chain connects TRBV30 to TRBJ2-7; possible D gene TRBD1, 5 bases. Trimming removed 5 bases from V and 0 bases from J, with 11 bases in between. CDR1 and CDR2 (germline): GTSNPN, SVGIG (reference sequence). The CDR3 consists of 13 residues. CDR3 in DNA: TGTGCCTGGTCCCAGGACACCTCCTACGAGCAGTACTTC. This codes for CAWSQDTSYEQYF.

V usage is TRBV30 and J usage is TRBJ1-3; 7 nucleotides align to TRBD1. Germline V CDR1 and CDR2: GTSNPN, SVGIG (reference sequence). The CDR3 extends over 17 amino acids. V gave up 1 base and J gave up 2 bases; unmatched junction bases: 11. Here the CDR3 DNA reads TGTGCCTGGAGTGCACCTGACAGGGACAGAACTGGAAACACCATATATTTT. It encodes CAWSAPDRDRTGNTIYF. Combining the CDR3 with reference TRBV30 and TRBJ1-3 gives the whole variable domain SQTIHQWPATLVQPVGSPLSLECTVEGTSNPNLYWYRQAAGRGLQLLFYSVGIGQISSEVPQNLSASRPQDRQFILSSKKLLLSDSGFYLCAWSAPDRDRTGNTIYFGEGSWLTVV.

The chain uses TRBV9 and TRBJ2-1; D is perhaps TRBD1 (5 bases). In germline, CDR1 is SGDLS, CDR2 YYNGEE. There are 14 residues in the CDR3. V gave up 0 bases and J gave up 8 bases, with 12 bases separating them. DNA for the CDR3: TGTGCCAGCAGCGTAGTATCTGGGGCCGATGAGCAGTTCTTC. Translation: CASSVVSGADEQFF.

The chain couples TRBV7-3 to TRBJ2-3, with D perhaps matching TRBD2 (7 bases). Germline CDR1 and CDR2: SGHTA and FQGTGA. This CDR3 is built from 14 residues. V gave up 3 bases and J gave up 5 bases, with 12 bases separating them. The CDR3, as DNA: TGTGCCAGCAGCTTGGGCGGGGGCATAGATACGCAGTATTTT. This sequence encodes CASSLGGGIDTQYF.

CDR3 loop: CASSLADRDVETQYF. CDR3 in DNA: TGCGCCAGCAGCTTGGCTGATCGGGATGTCGAGACCCAGTACTTC. The chain couples TRBV5-1 to TRBJ2-5; possibly TRBD2 for D (5 bases). CDR1 and CDR2 (germline): SGHRS, YFSETQ. The CDR3 runs 15 residues. V gave up 0 bases and J gave up 5 bases, with 14 bases separating them.

This chain joins TRBV4-1 and TRBJ2-5, with no clear D. The J call is in doubt because the DNA end fits TRBJ2-7 better. This CDR3 comprises 14 residues. The germline V gene has CDR1 MGHRA and CDR2 YSYEKL. The CDR3 nucleotides read TGCGCCAGCAGCCAAGGGTTTCTCTCCTACGAGCAGTACTTC. This translates into CASSQGFLSYEQYF.

The chain links TRBV6-1 to TRBJ2-7; tentative D call: TRBD1 (6 bases). This CDR3 contains 15 residues. Germline CDR1 reads MNHNS; CDR2 reads SASEGT. V was trimmed by 0 bases and J by 3 bases, leaving 12 bases between them. The CDR3, as DNA: TGTGCCAGCAGTGAAGCGCTCAGGGGTTACTACGAGCAGTACTTC. It is translated as CASSEALRGYYEQYF.

The J gene is TRBJ2-2, the V gene TRBV28, with TRBD1 as a possible D gene (6 bases). The V and J ends lost 2 bases and 4 bases respectively, with 11 bases between them. The V gene's germline CDR1 is MDHEN and CDR2 SYDVKM. CDR3 length equals 15 residues. The CDR3 sequence: CASSLDRPITGELFF. As DNA, the CDR3 is TGTGCCAGCAGTTTAGACAGGCCTATCACCGGGGAGCTGTTTTTT.

This rearrangement joins TRBV19 to TRBJ1-5, with a weak D call TRBD1 (5 bases). The CDR3 length is 14 residues. Trimming removed 3 bases at V and 2 bases at J, with 8 bases between. Germline V CDR1 and CDR2: LNHDA, SQIVND (reference sequence). CDR3 in amino acids: CASSIRAGNQPQHF. As DNA, the CDR3 is TGTGCCAGTAGTATCAGGGCTGGCAATCAGCCCCAGCATTTT.

The rearrangement links TRBV6-1 to TRBJ2-7, with 8 nucleotides matching TRBD2. With 4 bases clipped from V and 3 bases from J, the junction kept 2 bases outside the gene matches. CDR1 is MNHNS and CDR2 is SASEGT in the germline V gene. This CDR3 contains 13 residues. CDR3 bases: TGTGCCAGCAGTGGCGGGGGGTTCTACGAGCAGTACTTC. Translating gives CASSGGGFYEQYF.

The chain is built from TRBV14 and TRBJ1-3; D is unresolved. The CDR3 loop spans 17 amino acids. CDR1 and CDR2 from the germline V gene are SGHDN and FVKESK. The V and J ends lost 3 bases and 0 bases respectively, with 15 bases between them. The chain's CDR3 is CASSHSRVPSSGNTIYF. DNA of the CDR3: TGTGCCAGCAGCCATTCCCGGGTTCCGAGCTCTGGAAACACCATATATTTT.

The chain has TRBV9 and TRBJ2-2; TRBD1 might be the D (6 bases). The CDR3 loop spans 17 amino acids. Germline CDR1 SGDLS, CDR2 YYNGEE. Trimming stripped 2 bases from V and 3 bases from J, with 17 bases between. In DNA form, the CDR3 reads TGTGCCAGCAGCGTCCCCTCCGCCAGGGGAGACACCGGGGAGCTGTTTTTT. Its protein product is CASSVPSARGDTGELFF.